The T cell receptor (beta chain) under discussion was sequenced for a study of blood T cell repertoires in COVID-19. Overall study: The cDNA or gDNA used as material had been derived from T cells, B-cell-depleted T cells, or PBMCs.

This clone was detected a few times. CDR1 and CDR2 from the germline V gene are LNHDA and SQIVND (reference sequence). Trimming left V 4 bases short and J 2 bases short, with 12 bases between. This CDR3 contains 14 residues. In the study's own analysis: Researchers report that nucleated cell counts were estimated from reference gene primer amplification. The repertoire was sequenced with immunoSEQ multiplex PCR; TCRdb's copy has only in-frame clones and lacks some. From that table come the V and J calls and clone size; the DNA was used to work out D and trimming. Seen here are some 120,000 clones, approximately 85% observed once, and the top ten hold about 5%.

This rearrangement joins TRBV19 to TRBJ2-7; a possible D gene is TRBD1 (6 bases). The sample consisted of peripheral blood. This TCR was recovered from a human donor in a cohort sampled during active COVID-19. CDR3 bases: TGTGCCAGTAGTAATCGAGACAGGACCTACGAGCAGTACTTC. As protein: CASSNRDRTYEQYF.